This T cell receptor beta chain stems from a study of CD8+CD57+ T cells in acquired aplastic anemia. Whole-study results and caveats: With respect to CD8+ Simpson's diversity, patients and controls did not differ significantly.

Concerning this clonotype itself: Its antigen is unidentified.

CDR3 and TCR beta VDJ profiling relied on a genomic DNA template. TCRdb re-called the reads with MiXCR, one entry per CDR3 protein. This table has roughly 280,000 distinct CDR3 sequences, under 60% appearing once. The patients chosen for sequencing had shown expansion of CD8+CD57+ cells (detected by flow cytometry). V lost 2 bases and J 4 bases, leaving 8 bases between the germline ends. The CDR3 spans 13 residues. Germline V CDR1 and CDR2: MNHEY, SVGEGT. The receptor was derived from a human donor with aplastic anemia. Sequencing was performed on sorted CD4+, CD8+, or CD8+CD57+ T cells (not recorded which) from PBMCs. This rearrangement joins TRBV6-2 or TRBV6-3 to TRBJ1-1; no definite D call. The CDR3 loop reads CASSYGGSTEAFF. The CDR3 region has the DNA TGTGCCAGCAGTTACGGTGGGAGCACTGAAGCTTTCTTT.